In its sample, the clone carrying this T cell receptor (beta chain) was seen a few times. Its antigen is not known. The length of the CDR3 is 14 residues. Germline V gene data show CDR1 as MDHEN and CDR2 as SYDVKM. The V end was cut by 3 bases, the J end by 4 bases, with 12 bases between. As for time point: persistent/refractory GD, antithyroid drugs over 5 years with positive TRAb. Researchers made the TCR library from RNA that was extracted from PBMCs. Sequencing libraries for TCR beta were prepared with iRepertoire HTBI primers and Arm-PCR of CDR3 regions. Via MiXCR, TCRdb re-called the multiplex PCR reads, giving one row per CDR3 protein. The sample shows some 330,000 distinct CDR3 sequences, roughly 25% of them seen only once. These data belong to a study of regulatory T cells in long-lasting Graves disease. The wider study: Persistence in Graves' disease required over 5 years of antithyroid drugs plus positive TSH receptor antibodies. The study, taken as a whole, reports: Analyses excluded thyroid tissue, covering peripheral blood alone. Newly diagnosed disease favored TRBV20-1 and TRBJ2-1 over persistent disease. TCR diversity was lower in persistent Graves' patients than in newly diagnosed ones.

This receptor was taken from a woman aged 40 to 50 with Graves disease. Here the sequenced sample was peripheral blood mononuclear cells (PBMCs), taken when the disease was refractory, from a patient treated with antithyroid drugs. This chain joins TRBV28 and TRBJ1-1; the D gene is possibly TRBD1 (5 bases). CDR3 in DNA: TGTGCCAGCAGTTTGCCGGGGCCGGGCACTGAAGCTTTCTTT. Translated, it gives CASSLPGPGTEAFF.